This TCR beta chain was profiled in a study of blood T cell repertoires in COVID-19 (dated by TCRdb to about 2020). Some background on the complete study: Collaborator samples came from the United States, Italy and Spain and covered acute and convalescent phases of COVID-19. The material from the prospective study consisted of cDNA or gDNA derived from T cells, B-cell-depleted T cells, or PBMCs. Deeply sampled blood TCRbeta repertoires from subjects exposed to, actively infected with, or recovered from COVID-19 were included in the dataset. The repertoires were released in a freely available public database meant as a resource for research on the immune response to SARS-CoV-2. Samples were obtained from the ongoing ImmuneRACE study (first 160 participants) and from 1,000 to 1,500 subjects provided by 6 global collaborators. A de-identified subject ID, COVID-19 status, age in years and sex were almost always included in the sample metadata. Where available, HLA class I and class II types were obtained from metadata supplied by the sample provider rather than from assay-based typing. Study-wide findings and limitations: Clinical and demographic metadata were provided uncurated, with the amount varying by source and participant.

Samples from volunteer blood donors who had recovered from COVID-19 were contributed by a second Seattle source. Collaborating institutions collected whole blood in K2EDTA tubes following their own protocols. Collaborator samples were shipped for TCRbeta analysis as frozen whole blood, isolated PBMCs, or DNA extracted from either sample type. With respect to this clone: Its antigen is still unknown. Base qualities were left out, and no much larger clone turns up one base away.

Ends trimmed: V by 4 bases, J by 2 bases; bases unmatched to a gene: 9. CDR1 and CDR2 are drawn from the germline V gene: KGHSH, LQKENI. From the cysteine up to the phenylalanine, the CDR3 has a length of 17 residues. The DNA shown is the 51-base CDR3, in frame from base 1. TCRbeta CDR3 regions were amplified from genomic DNA using the immunoSEQ Assay, a bias-controlled multiplex PCR. On the authors' methods: The number of nucleated cells in each sample was estimated from the amplification of reference gene primers within the assay. To quantify the absolute abundance of each unique TCRbeta CDR3 rearrangement, sequence reads were collapsed and filtered. Productive Simpson clonality was computed per sample as the square root of Simpson's diversity index over productive rearrangements. TCRdb carries this immuneACCESS record with in-frame sequences only. Its versions omit some clonotypes, under half of them owing to an unresolved V gene in the studies checked, with the rest unexplained. V, J and clone size were drawn from that table, and D and trimming were deduced from the DNA. For this sample there are fewer than 250,000 clones; nearly 90% appear just once. The ten most abundant clones make up about 6.8% of the sample.

The chain uses TRBV18 and TRBJ2-2; 8 bases in between match TRBD2. The material sequenced was peripheral blood. The origin of this receptor is a woman aged 40-49 years who had recovered from COVID-19. The bases read TGTGCCAGCTCACACTCATCGACTAGCGTTAACACCGGGGAGCTGTTTTTT. Translated, it reads CASSHSSTSVNTGELFF.